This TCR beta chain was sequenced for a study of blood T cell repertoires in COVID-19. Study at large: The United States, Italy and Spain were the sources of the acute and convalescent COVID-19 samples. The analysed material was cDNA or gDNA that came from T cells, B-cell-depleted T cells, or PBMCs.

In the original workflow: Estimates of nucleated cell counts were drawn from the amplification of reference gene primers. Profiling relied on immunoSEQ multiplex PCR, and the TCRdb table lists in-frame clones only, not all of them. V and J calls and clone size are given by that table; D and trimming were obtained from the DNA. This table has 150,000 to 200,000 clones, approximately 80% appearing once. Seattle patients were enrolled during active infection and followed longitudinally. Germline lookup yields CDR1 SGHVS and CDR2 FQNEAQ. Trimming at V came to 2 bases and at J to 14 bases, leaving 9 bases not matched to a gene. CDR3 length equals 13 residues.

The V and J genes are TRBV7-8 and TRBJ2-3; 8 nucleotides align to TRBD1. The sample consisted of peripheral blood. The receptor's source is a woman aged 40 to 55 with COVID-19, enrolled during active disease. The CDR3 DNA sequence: TGTGCCAGCAGCTTAACGGGGCCGGGACAGGCGTATTTT. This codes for CASSLTGPGQAYF.